The source of this T cell receptor beta chain is a study of blood T cell repertoires in COVID-19. As handled by the study authors: Amplification of reference gene primers was used by the study to estimate nucleated cell counts. Only in-frame clones appear in the TCRdb table, and some are missing; sequencing was by immunoSEQ multiplex PCR. V and J calls and clone size follow that table, whereas D and trimming were derived from the DNA. The data show tens of thousands of clones, around 90% seen once. The CDR3 runs 17 residues. Germline CDR1 and CDR2: LGHDT and YNNKEL (reference sequence). Unmatched junction bases numbered 14, after V lost 4 bases and J lost 4 bases.

This sequence joins TRBV3-1 (or the pseudogene TRBV3-2) and TRBJ2-5; 8 bases fit TRBD1. The sequencing sample was made of peripheral blood. This TCR derives from a human donor with acute or convalescent COVID-19. The donor label of this sample is uncertain. The CDR3 DNA reads TGTGCCAGCAGCCTTTCCGGGACAGGAGGTTCAGGAGAGACCCAGTACTTC. It yields the protein CASSLSGTGGSGETQYF.